Below are 26 T cell receptor beta chains sequenced from a single sample in a study of T cells in Graves' hyperthyroidism and ophthalmopathy. TCR beta CDR3 regions were amplified from RNA transcripts. HTBI primers were used for first-round RT-PCR of the TCR CDR3. TCRdb itself ran the multiplex PCR reads through MiXCR, one entry per CDR3 protein. This sample has around 620,000 distinct CDR3 sequences, with 35% to 55% found just once. The specimen was peripheral blood or thyroid tissue (not recorded which). These receptor sequences come from an adult woman with Graves' disease, either hyperthyroidism or ophthalmopathy (not recorded which).

The table lists this clonotype with a few counts. The chain couples TRBV15 to TRBJ2-7, with D perhaps being TRBD1 or TRBD2 (6 bases each). The V end was cut by 0 bases, the J end by 2 bases, with 11 bases between. Germline V gene data show CDR1 as LNHNV and CDR2 as YYDKDF (reference sequence). This CDR3 has 15 amino acids. The CDR3 nucleotides are TGTGCCACCAGCAGAGATGGGGGGCAGGCCTACGAGCAGTACTTC. This translates into CATSRDGGQAYEQYF.

The sample holds a few counts of this clonotype. The rearrangement links TRBV6-1 to TRBJ1-5, with D unresolved. Germline V gives CDR1 MNHNS, CDR2 SASEGT. The CDR3 contains 16 residues. V lost 2 bases, J lost 10 bases, and 21 bases lay in between. In DNA form, the CDR3 reads TGTGCCAGCAGTGAAACGGAGGGTTATATGGTAGAACCCCAGCATTTT. Residues: CASSETEGYMVEPQHF.

This clonotype was observed many times. V and J are TRBV15 and TRBJ1-2; the match to TRBD1 covers 8 bases. Unmatched junction bases numbered 9, after V lost 5 bases and J lost 7 bases. From germline, CDR1 is LNHNV and CDR2 YYDKDF (reference sequence). The CDR3 covers 14 residues. The CDR3: CATSPQGALTGYTF. DNA for the CDR3: TGTGCCACCAGCCCGCAGGGGGCGTTGACTGGCTACACCTTC. The full variable domain, its missing parts supplied by reference TRBV15 and TRBJ1-2, is DAMVIQNPRYQVTQFGKPVTLSCSQTLNHNVMYWYQQKSSQAPKLLFHYYDKDFNNEADTPDNFQSRRPNTSFCFLDIRSPGLGDTAMYLCATSPQGALTGYTFGSGTRLTVV.

This clonotype has a single count. The chain joins TRBV7-9 to TRBJ1-2; 9 positions agree with TRBD1. V lost 5 bases to trimming and J lost 4 bases; unmatched junction nucleotides: 8. The CDR3 covers 15 residues. In germline, CDR1 is SEHNR, CDR2 FQNEAQ (reference sequence). CDR3 DNA: TGTGCCAGCAGCCCGAGGGACAGGGCTCCCTATGGCTACACCTTC. Its protein product is CASSPRDRAPYGYTF.

This clonotype was found a few times. This sequence joins TRBV29-1 and TRBJ1-3; 9 bases map to TRBD1. The CDR3 consists of 15 residues. The junction had 7 bases not matched to a gene; V was cut back by 6 bases and J by 1 base. CDR1 is SQVTM and CDR2 is ANQGSEA in the germline V gene. The CDR3 DNA sequence: TGCAGCGTCGTGGGGACAGGGAGGTCTGGAAACACCATATATTTT. Translated: CSVVGTGRSGNTIYF.

This sequence joins TRBV10-3 and TRBJ1-1; D unclear. Deletions cut 4 bases from V and 1 base from J, with 13 bases between. CDR1 ENHRY and CDR2 SYGVKD come from the germline V gene. The CDR3 loop spans 15 amino acids. DNA of the CDR3: TGTGCCATCAGTGCGGGAGAACCAGCGAACACTGAAGCTTTCTTT. Translated, it gives CAISAGEPANTEAFF.

This clonotype has ten or more counts. The chain uses TRBV12-3 or TRBV12-4 and TRBJ1-2; 7 bases fit TRBD1. The CDR3 covers 14 residues. Germline trimming cut 5 bases from V and 0 bases from J; bases unmatched to any gene: 3. CDR3 protein: CASSTTGSNYGYTF. DNA of the CDR3: TGTGCCAGCAGTACGACAGGGTCTAACTATGGCTACACCTTC.

This chain's CDR3 is CASSVPFGQGGYGYTF. The CDR3 nucleotides are TGTGCCAGCAGTGTCCCATTTGGACAGGGTGGCTATGGCTACACCTTC. The chain uses TRBV25-1 and TRBJ1-2, with 8 bases that match TRBD1. The length of the CDR3 is 16 residues. Germline trimming cut 4 bases from V and 4 bases from J; bases unmatched to any gene: 11. Germline V CDR1 and CDR2: MGHDK, SYGVNS.

This rearrangement joins TRBV14 to TRBJ1-4; no definite D call. The germline V gene has CDR1 SGHDN and CDR2 FVKESK. CDR3 size: 14 residues. Trimming removed 3 bases at V and 5 bases at J, with 10 bases between. The CDR3 loop reads CASSHHVKNEKLFF. In DNA form, the CDR3 reads TGTGCCAGCAGCCACCACGTCAAGAATGAAAAACTGTTTTTT.

This clonotype was seen ten or more times. The V and J genes are TRBV15 and TRBJ1-5; unclear D gene. CDR1 and CDR2 (germline): LNHNV, YYDKDF (reference sequence). V gave up 3 bases and J gave up 0 bases, with 6 bases separating them. The CDR3 has 14 amino acids. The chain's CDR3 is CATSSGSSNQPQHF. The CDR3 DNA reads as TGTGCCACCAGCAGCGGATCTAGCAATCAGCCCCAGCATTTT.

This clonotype occurred many times. The rearrangement links TRBV4-1 to TRBJ1-2, with a tentative D call TRBD1 (5 bases). Deletions cut 0 bases from V and 4 bases from J, with 12 bases between. CDR1 is MGHRA and CDR2 is YSYEKL in the germline V gene. The CDR3 has 15 amino acids. The CDR3, as DNA: TGCGCCAGCAGCCAAGAGTCGGGGCTAACCTATGGCTACACCTTC. This gives the protein CASSQESGLTYGYTF.

This clonotype was detected many times. The chain employs TRBV2 and TRBJ1-1; D is possibly TRBD1 (6 bases). There are 12 residues in the CDR3. CDR1 and CDR2 from the germline V gene are SNHLY and FYNNEI. V shed 4 bases and J shed 14 bases, with 17 bases lying between them. CDR3 bases: TGTGCCAGCAGTGCCGGACAGCCCTTTGAGTTCTTT. Translating it yields CASSAGQPFEFF.

In its sample, this clonotype was seen many times. This chain joins TRBV3-1 and TRBJ2-5; TRBD2 matches 7 bases. This CDR3 has 16 amino acids. V lost 1 base to trimming and J lost 3 bases; unmatched junction nucleotides: 8. Germline CDR1 is LGHDT and CDR2 is YNNKEL (reference sequence). The CDR3 region has the DNA TGTGCCAGCAGCCAAGGACTAGCTCGGGGGGAAGAGACCCAGTACTTC. The encoded protein is CASSQGLARGEETQYF.

In this sample, this clonotype turned up many times. The genes are TRBV6-1 and TRBJ1-5, with D unclear. Germline assignment: CDR1 MNHNS and CDR2 SASEGT. The CDR3 sequence is 10 residues long. V lost 3 bases and J 12 bases, leaving 6 bases between the germline ends. The chain's CDR3 is CASSEASQHF. The CDR3 bases are TGTGCCAGCAGTGAGGCGAGCCAGCATTTT.

This clonotype has a handful of counts. The rearrangement uses TRBV7-2 and TRBJ2-7; TRBD2 matches 14 bases. V was clipped by 8 bases and J by 2 bases; unmatched bases: 8. The germline V gene encodes CDR1 SGHTA and CDR2 FQGNSA. This CDR3 is 16 amino acids long. The CDR3 sequence: CASPRTSGGSPYEQYF. Here the CDR3 DNA reads TGTGCCAGCCCCCGGACTAGCGGGGGGTCTCCCTACGAGCAGTACTTC. The entire variable domain, with the rest obtained from reference TRBV7-2 and TRBJ2-7, is as follows: GAGVSQSPSNKVTEKGKDVELRCDPISGHTALYWYRQSLGQGLEFLIYFQGNSAPDKSGLPSDRFSAERTGGSVSTLTIQRTQQEDSAVYLCASPRTSGGSPYEQYFGPGTRLTVT.

V gene TRBV3-1 combines with J gene TRBJ1-1; 7 nucleotides match TRBD1. CDR3 length: 16 residues. Germline CDR1 LGHDT, CDR2 YNNKEL (reference sequence). Unmatched junction bases numbered 9, after V lost 2 bases and J lost 3 bases. CDR3 protein: CASSQHLGGSHTEAFF. CDR3 bases: TGTGCCAGCAGCCAACACCTAGGGGGCTCTCACACTGAAGCTTTCTTT.

On this clonotype itself: The junction departs from germline at one end; a sequencing error may be responsible. This chain links TRBV10-3 with TRBJ1-6; no clear D. The CDR3 is 14 amino acids. Germline V CDR1 and CDR2: ENHRY, SYGVKD. The CDR3, as DNA: TGTGCCAGCAGTGGAGGGCTGGAAGGATCACCCCTCCACTTT. Its translation is CASSGGLEGSPLHF.

The rearrangement joins TRBV15 to TRBJ1-5; possible D gene TRBD1, 5 bases. The CDR3 contains 15 residues. Looked up from germline, CDR1 is LNHNV and CDR2 is YYDKDF (reference sequence). The V gene lost 1 base and the J gene lost 2 bases, with 9 bases spanning the gap. In DNA form, the CDR3 reads TGTGCCACCAGCAGAGCCCAGGGTCGCAATCAGCCCCAGCATTTT. It translates to CATSRAQGRNQPQHF.

The chain is built from TRBV7-2 and TRBJ1-1; 8 bases agree with TRBD1. Per germline, CDR1 SGHTA and CDR2 FQGNSA. J lost 3 bases, V lost 5 bases, and 5 bases had no gene match. This CDR3 contains 14 residues. This CDR3 is CASSADRGHTEAFF. The CDR3, as DNA: TGTGCCAGCAGCGCCGACAGGGGTCACACTGAAGCTTTCTTT.

Remarks on this clonotype: One base away lies a much larger clone, so this may be a sequencing read error. The chain uses TRBV20-1 and TRBJ2-7; D is perhaps TRBD2 (5 bases). The V end lost 7 bases, the J end lost 2 bases, and 12 bases lay between the germline ends. The CDR3 loop spans 12 amino acids. CDR1 is DFQATT, CDR2 SNEGSKA, per germline (reference sequence). CDR3 amino acids: CSVKPGTYEQYF. Written as DNA, the CDR3 is TGCAGTGTTAAGCCCGGGACCTACGAGCAGTACTTC.

A remark on this clonotype: The conserved phenylalanine or tryptophan normally closing the CDR3 is absent here, so this likely arose from a read error. No DNA is shown, since the ends of the CDR3 on it are uncertain; the CDR3 is the one TCRdb lists. This chain joins TRBV5-1 and TRBJ1-4. The CDR3 is 9 amino acids in total, end residues counted. In germline, CDR1 is SGHRS, CDR2 YFSETQ. The CDR3 is CASSIERFS.

V usage is TRBV25-1 and J usage is TRBJ1-6; tentatively, D is TRBD1 (5 bases). The ends were cut back, 6 bases at V and 5 bases at J, with 20 bases in the middle. This CDR3 has 17 residues. Germline-derived CDR1 and CDR2 are MGHDK and SYGVNS. This CDR3 is CASSLVVATDDNSPLHF. The DNA for the CDR3 is TGTGCCAGCAGCTTAGTAGTTGCGACAGATGATAATTCACCCCTCCACTTT.

This clonotype was seen at least ten times. The CDR3 ends on some other residue instead of the conserved phenylalanine or tryptophan, so this is likely a read error. The rearrangement links TRBV19 to TRBJ2-5; 12 nucleotides match TRBD2. The V gene end was trimmed by 6 bases and the J gene end by 6 bases; junction bases not matched to a gene: 8. Germline CDR1 LNHDA, CDR2 SQIVND (reference sequence). The CDR3 contains 15 residues. CDR3: CASRTGTSGWKTQYI. In DNA, the CDR3 is TGTGCCAGTAGAACCGGGACTAGCGGGTGGAAGACCCAGTACATC.

This clonotype came up many times. This chain links TRBV6-5 with TRBJ1-2, with unresolved D. This CDR3 is 12 amino acids long. The germline V and J ends were trimmed by 5 bases and 8 bases, with 12 bases remaining between them. CDR1 and CDR2 (germline): MNHEY, SVGAGI. CDR3 DNA: TGTGCCAGCAGTGAGGGTTCTCACGGCTACACCTTC. It yields the protein CASSEGSHGYTF.

This clonotype was recorded many times. At one end, the junction sequence differs from germline, possibly due to a read error. The chain uses TRBV5-1 and TRBJ1-2; a possible D gene is TRBD1 (6 bases). The length of the CDR3 is 14 residues. CDR1 is SGHRS and CDR2 is YFSETQ in the germline V gene. The CDR3 reads CASSLAAGDYGYTF. In DNA, the CDR3 is TGTGCCAGCAGCTTGGCGGCAGGGGACTATGGCTACACCTTC.

V usage is TRBV10-3 and J usage is TRBJ2-6; 9 positions match TRBD2. The V and J ends lost 6 bases and 0 bases, in that order; junction bases with no gene match: 12. Germline V gives CDR1 ENHRY, CDR2 SYGVKD. The CDR3 consists of 19 residues. The DNA for the CDR3 is TGTGCCATCAGCGCCATTTTAGCGGGAGTAACCTCTGGGGCCAACGTCCTGACTTTC. Protein: CAISAILAGVTSGANVLTF.